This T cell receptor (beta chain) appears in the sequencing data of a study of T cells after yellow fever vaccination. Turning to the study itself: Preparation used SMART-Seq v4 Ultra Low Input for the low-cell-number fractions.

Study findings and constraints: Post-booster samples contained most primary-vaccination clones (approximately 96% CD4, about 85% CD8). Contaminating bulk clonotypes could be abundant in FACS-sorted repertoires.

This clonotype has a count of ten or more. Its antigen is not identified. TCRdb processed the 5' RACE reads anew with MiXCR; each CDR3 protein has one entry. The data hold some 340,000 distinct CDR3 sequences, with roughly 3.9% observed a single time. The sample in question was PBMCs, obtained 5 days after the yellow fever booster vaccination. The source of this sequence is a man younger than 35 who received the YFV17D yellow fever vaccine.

CDR3 in DNA: TGTGCCAGCAGTAACCCGGGAGCGGAGTTCACAGATACGCAGTATTTT. It encodes CASSNPGAEFTDTQYF. This chain uses TRBV6-5 with TRBJ2-3; weak D call: TRBD2 (6 bases). The V gene lost 5 bases and the J gene lost 2 bases, with 17 bases spanning the gap. Germline CDR1 MNHEY, CDR2 SVGAGI. The CDR3 is made up of 16 amino acids.